Shown below are 31 T cell receptor beta chains from a single sample sequenced in a study of T cell responses to AZD1222 COVID-19 vaccine. The repertoire was sequenced with immunoSEQ multiplex PCR; TCRdb's copy has only in-frame clones and lacks some. The sample holds 200,000 to 250,000 clones, about 92% seen once. Material: peripheral blood, obtained on day 0 of MenACWY control vaccination. Every receptor here comes from an adult in good health.

The V and J genes are TRBV7-2 and TRBJ2-2; no clear D. Per germline, CDR1 SGHTA and CDR2 FQGNSA. V shed 6 bases and J shed 9 bases, with 14 bases lying between them. There are 13 residues in the CDR3. This CDR3 reads CASSQLHGRELFF. CDR3 bases: TGTGCCAGCAGTCAACTACACGGCCGGGAGCTGTTTTTT. Using reference TRBV7-2 and TRBJ2-2 for the parts outside the CDR3, the full variable domain is GAGVSQSPSNKVTEKGKDVELRCDPISGHTALYWYRQSLGQGLEFLIYFQGNSAPDKSGLPSDRFSAERTGGSVSTLTIQRTQQEDSAVYLCASSQLHGRELFFGEGSRLTVL.

V is TRBV7-9 and J is TRBJ1-5; perhaps TRBD1 as D (5 bases). Germline V gene data show CDR1 as SEHNR and CDR2 as FQNEAQ (reference sequence). V lost 5 bases to trimming and J lost 1 base, with 9 bases between them. This CDR3 comprises 14 residues. The CDR3 nucleotides are TGTGCCAGCAGCCAGGACAAGAGCAATCAGCCCCAGCATTTT. As protein: CASSQDKSNQPQHF.

The rearrangement uses TRBV27 and TRBJ1-4; D not resolved. The CDR3 length is 13 residues. Trimming stripped 0 bases from V and 11 bases from J, with 10 bases between. CDR1 and CDR2 (germline): MNHEY, SMNVEV (reference sequence). CDR3 coding DNA: TGTGCCAGCAGTTTATCCCCAGTCTTTAAACTGTTTTTT. Translating it yields CASSLSPVFKLFF.

The genes are TRBV19 and TRBJ2-7; D call uncertain. CDR1 LNHDA and CDR2 SQIVND come from the germline V gene (reference sequence). This CDR3 contains 14 residues. V was cut by 9 bases and J by 1 base, with 16 bases left in between. In DNA form, the CDR3 reads TGTGCCAGCCGTTTCCAGTCGACTTCCTACGAGCAGTACTTC. Its translation: CASRFQSTSYEQYF.

The chain has TRBV6-6 and TRBJ1-1; TRBD1 agrees at 8 bases. The germline gives CDR1 MNHNY, CDR2 SVGAGI (reference sequence). CDR3 length: 15 residues. V lost 4 bases and J lost 7; bases outside the gene matches: 11. Here the CDR3 reads CASSFGDRGHGEAFF. The CDR3 nucleotides are TGTGCCAGCAGTTTCGGTGACAGGGGTCATGGTGAAGCTTTCTTT.

The rearrangement links TRBV28 to TRBJ2-3; D uncertain. Germline assignment: CDR1 MDHEN and CDR2 SYDVKM. V was clipped by 3 bases and J by 5 bases, with 12 bases between them. The CDR3 has 14 amino acids. CDR3 protein: CASSLPHSGDTQYF. CDR3 nucleotides: TGTGCCAGCAGTTTGCCTCATTCGGGAGATACGCAGTATTTT.

This chain connects TRBV4-1 to TRBJ1-1; maybe TRBD1 (6 bases). The ends were cut back, 0 bases at V and 0 bases at J, with 14 bases in the middle. Germline-derived CDR1 and CDR2 are MGHRA and YSYEKL. CDR3 length equals 17 residues. In DNA, the CDR3 is TGCGCCAGCAGCCAAGATCTGGGGGCTAGATTGAACACTGAAGCTTTCTTT. Translation gives CASSQDLGARLNTEAFF.

The gene calls are TRBV9 and TRBJ2-3; 7 bases are shared with TRBD2. The ends lost 0 bases at V and 5 bases at J; junction bases unmatched: 3. The CDR3 is made up of 14 amino acids. The germline gives CDR1 SGDLS, CDR2 YYNGEE. CDR3 residues: CASSVGGGLDTQYF. Written as DNA, the CDR3 is TGTGCCAGCAGCGTAGGCGGGGGACTAGATACGCAGTATTTT.

The V and J genes are TRBV7-2 and TRBJ1-1; 10 bases agree with TRBD1. V lost 5 bases, J lost 7 bases, and 7 bases stayed unmatched. This CDR3 contains 14 residues. CDR1 is SGHTA and CDR2 is FQGNSA in the germline V gene. The CDR3 here is CASSPDRGLGEAFF. CDR3 DNA: TGTGCCAGCAGCCCAGACAGGGGGCTTGGTGAAGCTTTCTTT.

This clone showed up just once. The rearrangement joins TRBV19 to TRBJ1-2; unclear D gene. Trimming stripped 6 bases from V and 8 bases from J, with 16 bases between. Germline CDR1 reads LNHDA; CDR2 reads SQIVND (reference sequence). The CDR3 contains 13 residues. The CDR3: CASRDFIPRGYTF. The DNA for the CDR3 is TGTGCCAGTAGGGACTTTATCCCTCGGGGCTACACCTTC.

V and J are TRBV7-2 and TRBJ2-5; D not certain. The CDR3 loop spans 15 amino acids. Germline CDR1 is SGHTA and CDR2 is FQGNSA. Trimming removed 5 bases from V and 3 bases from J, with 16 bases in between. The CDR3 reads CASSPIATNKETQYF. As DNA, the CDR3 is TGTGCCAGCAGCCCAATTGCAACTAACAAAGAGACCCAGTACTTC.

The V gene is TRBV2, the J gene TRBJ1-2, with 9 nucleotides matching TRBD1. Unmatched junction bases numbered 9, after V lost 6 bases and J lost 4 bases. CDR3 length: 15 residues. From germline, CDR1 is SNHLY and CDR2 FYNNEI. CDR3 loop: CASRRAVDRGYGYTF. The DNA of the CDR3 is TGTGCCAGCAGAAGGGCTGTGGACAGGGGCTATGGCTACACCTTC.

V and J are TRBV11-2 and TRBJ2-5, with 7 nucleotides matching TRBD1. The CDR3 totals 15 residues. V lost 2 bases to trimming and J lost 4 bases; unmatched junction nucleotides: 7. Germline V gives CDR1 SGHAT, CDR2 FQNNGV. This chain's CDR3 is CASSLIGQATETQYF. The CDR3 bases are TGTGCCAGCAGCTTAATCGGACAGGCCACAGAGACCCAGTACTTC.

V usage is TRBV7-9 and J usage is TRBJ2-1; 8 nucleotides align to TRBD2. Germline V gene lookup returns CDR1 SEHNR and CDR2 FQNEAQ (reference sequence). The CDR3 has 14 residues. Trimming at V came to 5 bases and at J to 7 bases, leaving 7 bases not matched to a gene. DNA for the CDR3: TGTGCCAGCAGCAGGGGACTAGACCGGAATGAGCAGTTCTTC. It translates to CASSRGLDRNEQFF.

The table lists this clone with a count of one. The chain couples TRBV5-1 to TRBJ1-6; tentative D call: TRBD1 (5 bases). CDR1 is SGHRS and CDR2 is YFSETQ in the germline V gene. Trimming left V 4 bases short and J 10 bases short, with 15 bases between. The CDR3 covers 14 residues. This CDR3 is CASSRGDAGSPLHF. CDR3 in DNA: TGCGCCAGCAGCCGCGGGGACGCGGGATCACCCCTCCACTTT.

The chain employs TRBV10-3 and TRBJ1-2, with unresolved D. This CDR3 is built from 16 residues. The germline CDR1 and CDR2 sequences are ENHRY and SYGVKD. The V end was cut by 3 bases, the J end by 1 base, with 15 bases between. The CDR3 coding sequence is TGTGCCATCAGTGATCTTTCCGGCGGAATTAACTATGGCTACACCTTC. This encodes CAISDLSGGINYGYTF.

The chain combines TRBV7-8 with TRBJ1-1; perhaps TRBD1 as D (6 bases). The V gene lost 0 bases and the J gene lost 4 bases, with 12 bases spanning the gap. Germline loops: CDR1 SGHVS, CDR2 FQNEAQ. The CDR3 is made up of 15 amino acids. CDR3: CASSLAMSTGTEAFF. Written as DNA, the CDR3 is TGTGCCAGCAGCTTAGCCATGTCGACAGGCACTGAAGCTTTCTTT.

The chain is built from TRBV5-1 and TRBJ1-3; tentative D call: TRBD1 (6 bases). Deletions cut 4 bases from V and 5 bases from J, with 16 bases between. Germline loops: CDR1 SGHRS, CDR2 YFSETQ. This CDR3 region has 15 residues. CDR3 amino acids: CASSPGAASRNTIYF. Written as DNA, the CDR3 is TGCGCCAGCAGCCCAGGGGCCGCGTCTAGAAACACCATATATTTT.

V and J are TRBV30 and TRBJ2-5, with a tentative D call TRBD2 (5 bases). With 5 bases removed from V and 1 base from J, the gap between germline ends came to 17 bases. Germline CDR1 reads GTSNPN; CDR2 reads SVGIG (reference sequence). This CDR3 comprises 15 residues. CDR3 sequence (DNA): TGTGCCTGGGCGGACCCTTACCGGGGCCAAGAGACCCAGTACTTC. Its protein is CAWADPYRGQETQYF.

This clone has just one count. The rearrangement joins TRBV24-1 to TRBJ1-1; D call uncertain. V gave up 2 bases and J gave up 11 bases, with 8 bases separating them. The CDR3 loop spans 11 amino acids. Per the germline V gene, CDR1 is KGHDR and CDR2 is SFDVKD. The CDR3 nucleotides read TGTGCCACCAGTGATTGGAGGAGGGCTTTCTTT. Protein sequence: CATSDWRRAFF.

This clone was detected only a few times. The V and J genes are TRBV5-1 and TRBJ1-1; D gene unclear. Germline CDR1 reads SGHRS; CDR2 reads YFSETQ. Trimming stripped 4 bases from V and 0 bases from J, with 7 bases between. The CDR3 runs 13 residues. The CDR3 DNA reads as TGCGCCAGCAGCACCGGACTGAACACTGAAGCTTTCTTT. Translated, it gives CASSTGLNTEAFF.

The gene calls are TRBV5-8 and TRBJ1-2; weak D call: TRBD1 (6 bases). CDR1 is SGHTS, CDR2 YDEGEE, per germline. CDR3 length equals 15 residues. Deletions cut 3 bases from V and 2 bases from J, with 14 bases between. The CDR3 loop is CASSYPGATNYGYTF. CDR3 coding DNA: TGTGCCAGCAGCTACCCAGGGGCAACAAACTATGGCTACACCTTC.

The J gene is TRBJ1-5, the V gene TRBV6-5; TRBD1 agrees at 8 bases. CDR3 size: 15 residues. From germline, CDR1 is MNHEY and CDR2 SVGAGI. The J segment lost 4 bases and the V segment lost 4 bases, leaving 6 bases of the junction unmatched. The CDR3 region has the DNA TGTGCCAGCAGTTCCGGACAGGGTTGGAATCAGCCCCAGCATTTT. Amino acid sequence: CASSSGQGWNQPQHF.

The J gene is TRBJ1-1, the V gene TRBV7-2; TRBD1 might be the D (5 bases). The CDR3 extends over 14 amino acids. Germline lookup yields CDR1 SGHTA and CDR2 FQGNSA. The V gene lost 5 bases and the J gene lost 6 bases, with 16 bases spanning the gap. The CDR3 here is CASSPQGTFAEAFF. CDR3 DNA: TGTGCCAGCAGCCCTCAGGGCACTTTCGCTGAAGCTTTCTTT.

On this clone itself: The same CDR3 arises from other DNA sequences in this sample as well. The chain joins TRBV19 to TRBJ1-5, with 7 bases identical to TRBD1. CDR3 length: 15 residues. Germline loops: CDR1 LNHDA, CDR2 SQIVND (reference sequence). Unmatched junction bases numbered 6, after V lost 1 base and J lost 6 bases. This CDR3 is CASSIGDRFGQPQHF. The CDR3 DNA reads as TGTGCCAGTAGTATAGGGGACAGATTTGGTCAGCCCCAGCATTTT.

The chain is built from TRBV29-1 and TRBJ1-1, with 9 bases identical to TRBD1. The CDR3 totals 13 residues. V shed 4 bases, J shed 1 base, and the junction held 1 base outside the gene matches. Germline assignment: CDR1 SQVTM and CDR2 ANQGSEA. The CDR3 loop reads CSVVGQGNTEAFF. The CDR3 DNA is TGCAGCGTTGTGGGACAGGGGAACACTGAAGCTTTCTTT.

The chain carries TRBV6-6 and TRBJ2-7; 8 bases match TRBD2. The V gene's germline CDR1 is MNHNY and CDR2 SVGAGI (reference sequence). Trimming at V came to 7 bases and at J to 2 bases, leaving 7 bases not matched to a gene. This CDR3 is 14 amino acids long. The CDR3 protein is CASTHGGGTYEQYF. For the CDR3, the DNA is TGTGCCAGCACCCACGGGGGGGGGACCTACGAGCAGTACTTC.

The V gene is TRBV19, the J gene TRBJ2-1; weak D call: TRBD2 (5 bases). Trimming cost V 5 bases and J 6 bases, with 17 bases left between them. Germline loops: CDR1 LNHDA, CDR2 SQIVND (reference sequence). The CDR3 runs 15 residues. CDR3 bases: TGTGCCAGTAGTCCGACTACCGACTACCCCAATGAGCAGTTCTTC. It translates to CASSPTTDYPNEQFF.

The rearrangement joins TRBV29-1 to TRBJ1-1, with 7 bases identical to TRBD1. This CDR3 comprises 13 residues. Germline-derived CDR1 and CDR2 are SQVTM and ANQGSEA. V lost 6 bases and J lost 5; bases outside the gene matches: 9. The CDR3 DNA reads TGCAGCGTCGGAGAGGGGGCGCGGACTGAAGCTTTCTTT. Residues: CSVGEGARTEAFF.

The chain uses TRBV11-1 and TRBJ2-5; 8 bases fit TRBD1. CDR1 and CDR2 (germline): SGHAT, FQDESV (reference sequence). With 5 bases clipped from V and 5 bases from J, the junction kept 10 bases outside the gene matches. This CDR3 comprises 15 residues. The CDR3 region is CASSAPGGRMETQYF. Written as DNA, the CDR3 is TGTGCCAGCAGCGCGCCAGGGGGCAGAATGGAGACCCAGTACTTC.

The chain joins TRBV21-1 to TRBJ2-7; the D call TRBD1 from the table was never checked on the DNA. TRBV21-1 is an annotated pseudogene. This CDR3 is 12 amino acids long. This CDR3 is CASSITGKEQYF. The CDR3 DNA reads as TGTGCCAGCAGCATCACAGGGAAAGAGCAGTACTTC.